Ten or more counts support the clone carrying this TCR beta chain. Its antigen remains unknown. CDR3 length: 17 amino acids. CDR1 is ENHRY, CDR2 SYGVKD, per germline. V was pared by 0 bases and J by 8 bases, with 22 bases between. These data belong to a study of breast tumors, draining lymph nodes, adjacent tissues. The lymph nodes were axillary draining lymph nodes from breast cancer patients. Study results and limitations: Data fit most tumor T cells coming from lymph node, expanding in tumor. Compared with lymph nodes, tumors were less diverse; compared with nontumor tissue, more.

TCRdb recomputed calls from the multiplex PCR reads with MiXCR, one row per CDR3 protein. The table shows 190,000 or so distinct CDR3 sequences, with roughly 31% occurring only once. Sequencing was carried out using axillary lymph node tissue. The chain is built from TRBV10-3 and TRBJ1-2, with D uncertain. This receptor was identified in a female donor with breast cancer. Some clones in this sample may be carry-over from other donors' samples. DNA for the CDR3: TGTGCCATCAGTGAGTCGCCGGGTAGCGGGCCCATGCTCGGCTACACCTTC. Amino acids: CAISESPGSGPMLGYTF.